Listed below are T cell receptor beta chains from one sample, sequenced in a study of cytomegalovirus exposure and HLA in healthy donors. The table came from immunoSEQ multiplex PCR; TCRdb's copy has only in-frame clones and leaves some out. The sample includes some 150,000 clones, about 79% of them seen just once. The sample comprised PBMCs. The receptors here all came from a female donor in good health and CMV-seropositive. The conserved cysteine and the conserved F or W are not part of the CDR3 here.

J,V,CDR3
TRBJ2-7,TRBV19,ASSRTGGGRQY
TRBJ1-1,TRBV30,AWSFDRGTEAF
TRBJ2-3,TRBV18,ASLGLAGVTDTQY
TRBJ1-5,TRBV30,AWSQGGQPQH
TRBJ1-2,TRBV4-1,ASSQPGTGGGYT
TRBJ1-4,TRBV2,ASRTTTTNEKLF
TRBJ2-2,TRBV10-2,ASSGTGGIGELF
TRBJ1-5,TRBV19,ASSIEVWDRGNQPQH
TRBJ2-2,TRBV29-1,SVASPVAGYTGELF
TRBJ2-4,TRBV6-1,ASRTQAGGNIQY
TRBJ2-7,TRBV6-5,ASSYSGVEGYEQY
TRBJ1-4,TRBV5-4,ASSSTGTENEKLF
TRBJ2-1,TRBV10-1,ASSEGKGTNNNEQF
TRBJ2-7,TRBV19,ASSFGTGETEQY
TRBJ2-7,TRBV19,ASSISVVAVSTPYEQY
TRBJ1-6,TRBV19,ASTPSDRGKGNSPLH
TRBJ1-6,TRBV11-2,ASSSRHSGFDSPLH
TRBJ2-3,TRBV10-3,AISGTLLTGRDTQY
TRBJ2-2,TRBV19,ASSMTGNTGELF
TRBJ2-7,TRBV6-5,ASSTPASTAQEQY
TRBJ2-7,TRBV7-2,ASSLDRGGTYEQY
TRBJ2-3,TRBV5-6,ASSFRGMQY
TRBJ2-5,TRBV2,ASRPAWRGDQETQY
NA,TRBV29-1,SVGDSSSYEQY
TRBJ2-1,TRBV4-2,ASSQATGLDVIDEQF
TRBJ2-7,TRBV6-5,ASSGTSGGTYEQY
TRBJ1-4,TRBV7-9,ASSLAQGGDNEKLF
TRBJ1-2,TRBV6-1,ASRLGHGREYGYT
TRBJ2-3,TRBV11-2,ASSFSSTDTQY
TRBJ2-2,TRBV28,ASSPPPGLAGGTGELF
TRBJ1-1,TRBV4-1,ASSQEQELNTEAF
TRBJ2-1,TRBV5-1,ARTSGETYNEQF
TRBJ1-5,TRBV4-2,ASSQGGGQGGSNQPQH
TRBJ1-4,TRBV7-9,ASNEGGFNEKLF
TRBJ2-5,TRBV18,ASSGGARTSFTTQY
TRBJ2-7,TRBV7-2,ASSSEGGIGMRLY
TRBJ2-3,TRBV6-1,ASSDVAGMLKDTQY
TRBJ1-4,TRBV5-6,ASSLAGMGEKLF
TRBJ1-5,TRBV23-1,ASSREQGAVGQPQH
NA,TRBV20-1,SASGDHEQY
NA,TRBV28,ASSLSVRGSEQY
TRBJ2-4,TRBV11-2,ASSLAGGLAKNIQY
TRBJ1-1,TRBV28,ASSSVGGSTEAF
TRBJ1-1,TRBV6-5,ASSYTVLNTEAF
TRBJ1-2,TRBV6-5,ASSYGAGYGYT
TRBJ1-1,TRBV27,ASSFNSGYEAF
TRBJ2-1,TRBV4-1,ASSTLTSLHEQF
TRBJ1-1,TRBV6-4,ASSTGINTEAF
TRBJ2-7,TRBV5-1,ASSLDREVYEQY
TRBJ1-2,TRBV5-1,ASSINRDRGYGYT
TRBJ2-1,TRBV27,ASSARLGASSYNEQF
TRBJ1-5,TRBV12-2,ASRLWVRGNQPQH
TRBJ2-7,TRBV6-6,ASSYSGLGKHEQY
TRBJ2-3,TRBV6-1,ASSRAGRRDTQY
TRBJ1-2,TRBV11-1,ASSQGRGRGYT